This T cell receptor beta chain appears in the sequencing data of a study of blood T cell repertoires in COVID-19. About the study: Sites in the United States, Italy and Spain provided acute and convalescent COVID-19 samples.

The V gene's germline CDR1 is SGHRS and CDR2 YFSETQ. Trimming at V came to 1 base and at J to 2 bases, leaving 2 bases not matched to a gene. The CDR3 loop spans 14 amino acids. Per the original data handling: Reference gene primer amplification in the assay estimated nucleated cell counts. The data were produced by immunoSEQ multiplex PCR, yet TCRdb's version contains in-frame clones alone and is incomplete. The V and J calls and clone size are taken from that table; D and trimming were inferred from the DNA. The sample shows about 130,000 clones, roughly 80% of them seen only once. This TCR derives from a woman between 50 and 59 years old with acute or convalescent COVID-19. The chain carries TRBV5-1 and TRBJ2-7, with 8 nucleotides matching TRBD2. Sequencing used peripheral blood. CDR3 DNA: TGCGCCAGCAGCTTGTCGGGGGGGACCTACGAGCAGTACTTC. Translation: CASSLSGGTYEQYF. The whole variable domain, filled in from reference TRBV5-1 and TRBJ2-7, reads KAGVTQTPRYLIKTRGQQVTLSCSPISGHRSVSWYQQTPGQGLQFLFEYFSETQRNKGNFPGRFSGRQFSNSRSEMNVSTLELGDSALYLCASSLSGGTYEQYFGPGTRLTVT.